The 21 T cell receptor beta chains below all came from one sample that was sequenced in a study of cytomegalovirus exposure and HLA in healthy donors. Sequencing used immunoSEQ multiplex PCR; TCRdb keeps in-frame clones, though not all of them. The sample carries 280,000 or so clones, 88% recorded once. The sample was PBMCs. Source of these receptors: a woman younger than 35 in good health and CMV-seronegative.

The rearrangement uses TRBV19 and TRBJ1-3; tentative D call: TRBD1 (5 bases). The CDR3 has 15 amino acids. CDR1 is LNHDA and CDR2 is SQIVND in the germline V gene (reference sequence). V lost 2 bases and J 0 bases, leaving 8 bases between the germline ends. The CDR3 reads CASSIQGVSGNTIYF. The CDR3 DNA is TGTGCCAGTAGTATACAGGGCGTCTCTGGAAACACCATATATTTT.

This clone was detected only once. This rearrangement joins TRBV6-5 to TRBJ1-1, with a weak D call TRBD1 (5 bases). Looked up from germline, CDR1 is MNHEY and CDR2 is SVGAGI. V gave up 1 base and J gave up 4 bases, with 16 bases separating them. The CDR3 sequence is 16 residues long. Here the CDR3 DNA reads TGTGCCAGCAGTTACTACCTGCTGGGGGGTGGCACTGAAGCTTTCTTT. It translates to CASSYYLLGGGTEAFF.

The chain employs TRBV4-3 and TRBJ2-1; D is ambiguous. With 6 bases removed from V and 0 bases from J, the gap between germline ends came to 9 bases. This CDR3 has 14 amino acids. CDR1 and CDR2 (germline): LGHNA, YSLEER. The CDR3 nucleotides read TGCGCCAGCAGTCGTAGGAGCTCCTACAATGAGCAGTTCTTC. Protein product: CASSRRSSYNEQFF.

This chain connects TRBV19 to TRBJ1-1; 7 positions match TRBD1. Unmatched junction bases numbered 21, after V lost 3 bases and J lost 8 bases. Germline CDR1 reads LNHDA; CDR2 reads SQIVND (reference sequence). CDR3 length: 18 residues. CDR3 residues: CASSILGGFAQGGEEAFF. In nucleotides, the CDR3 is TGTGCCAGTAGTATCCTGGGGGGCTTCGCGCAGGGGGGCGAGGAAGCTTTCTTT.

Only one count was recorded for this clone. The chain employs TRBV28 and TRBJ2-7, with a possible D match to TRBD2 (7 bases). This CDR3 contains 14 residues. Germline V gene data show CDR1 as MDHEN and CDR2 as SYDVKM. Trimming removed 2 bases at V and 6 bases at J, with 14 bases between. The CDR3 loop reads CASSLAPRGAEQYF. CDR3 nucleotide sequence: TGTGCCAGCAGTTTAGCCCCCCGGGGGGCCGAGCAGTACTTC.

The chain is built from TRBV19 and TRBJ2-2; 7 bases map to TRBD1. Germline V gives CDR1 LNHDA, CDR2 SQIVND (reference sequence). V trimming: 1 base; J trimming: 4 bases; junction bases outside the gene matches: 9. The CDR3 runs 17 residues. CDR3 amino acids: CASSIAVTGIRTGELFF. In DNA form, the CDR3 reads TGTGCCAGTAGTATAGCTGTGACAGGGATTCGCACCGGGGAGCTGTTTTTT.

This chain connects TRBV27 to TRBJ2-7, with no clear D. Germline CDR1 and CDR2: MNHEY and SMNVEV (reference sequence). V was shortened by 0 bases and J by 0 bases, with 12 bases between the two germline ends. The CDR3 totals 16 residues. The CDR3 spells CASSLSYKQSSYEQYF. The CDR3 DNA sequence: TGTGCCAGCAGTTTATCGTATAAGCAAAGCTCCTACGAGCAGTACTTC.

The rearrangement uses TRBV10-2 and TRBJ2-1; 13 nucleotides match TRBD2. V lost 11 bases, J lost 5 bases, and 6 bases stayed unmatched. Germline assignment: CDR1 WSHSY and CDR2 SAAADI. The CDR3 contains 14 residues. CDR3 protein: CACLGLAGDNEQFF. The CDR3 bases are TGCGCCTGCCTTGGACTAGCGGGAGACAATGAGCAGTTCTTC.

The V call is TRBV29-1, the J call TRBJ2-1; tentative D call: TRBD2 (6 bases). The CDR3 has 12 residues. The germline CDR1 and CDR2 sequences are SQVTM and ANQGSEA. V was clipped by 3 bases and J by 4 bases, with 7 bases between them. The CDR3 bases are TGCAGCGTTGAGACTAGGTACAATGAGCAGTTCTTC. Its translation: CSVETRYNEQFF.

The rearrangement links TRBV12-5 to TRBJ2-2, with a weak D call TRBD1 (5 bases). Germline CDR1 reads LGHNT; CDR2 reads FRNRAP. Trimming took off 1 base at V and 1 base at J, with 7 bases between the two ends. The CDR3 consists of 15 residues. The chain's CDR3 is CASGLGTLNTGELFF. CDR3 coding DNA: TGTGCTAGTGGTTTGGGGACACTGAACACCGGGGAGCTGTTTTTT. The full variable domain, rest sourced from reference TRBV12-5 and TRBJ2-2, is DARVTQTPRHKVTEMGQEVTMRCQPILGHNTVFWYRQTMMQGLELLAYFRNRAPLDDSGMPKDRFSAEMPDATLATLKIQPSEPRDSAVYFCASGLGTLNTGELFFGEGSRLTVL.

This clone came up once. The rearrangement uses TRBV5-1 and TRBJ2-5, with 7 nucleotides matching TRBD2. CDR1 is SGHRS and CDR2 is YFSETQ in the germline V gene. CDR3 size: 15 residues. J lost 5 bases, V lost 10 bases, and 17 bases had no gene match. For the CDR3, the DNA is TGCGCCTCTTCGGGGTCCCCTAACGGGGGGGAGACCCAGTACTTC. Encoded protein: CASSGSPNGGETQYF.

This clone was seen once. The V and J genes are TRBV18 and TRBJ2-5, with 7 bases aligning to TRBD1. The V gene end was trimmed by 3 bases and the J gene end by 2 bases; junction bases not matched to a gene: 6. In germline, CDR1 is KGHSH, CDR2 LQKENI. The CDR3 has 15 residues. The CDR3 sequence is CASSPGQRMQETQYF. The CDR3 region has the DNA TGTGCCAGCTCACCGGGACAGCGCATGCAAGAGACCCAGTACTTC. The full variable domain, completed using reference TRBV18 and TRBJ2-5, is NAGVMQNPRHLVRRRGQEARLRCSPMKGHSHVYWYRQLPEEGLKFMVYLQKENIIDESGMPKERFSAEFPKEGPSILRIQQVVRGDSAAYFCASSPGQRMQETQYFGPGTRLLVL.

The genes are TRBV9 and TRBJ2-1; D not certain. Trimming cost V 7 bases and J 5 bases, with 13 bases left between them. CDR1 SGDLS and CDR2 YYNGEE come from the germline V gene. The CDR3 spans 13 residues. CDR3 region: CASGQFSDNEQFF. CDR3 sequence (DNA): TGTGCCAGCGGCCAATTCTCAGACAATGAGCAGTTCTTC.

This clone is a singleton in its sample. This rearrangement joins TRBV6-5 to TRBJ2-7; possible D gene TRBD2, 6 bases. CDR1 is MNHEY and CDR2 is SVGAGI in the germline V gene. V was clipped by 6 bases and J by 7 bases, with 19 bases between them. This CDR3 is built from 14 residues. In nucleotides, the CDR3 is TGTGCCAGCAGAGGCGGGACTCCATCGGGGGAGCAGTACTTC. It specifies CASRGGTPSGEQYF.

The CDR3 coding sequence is TGTGCCAGCAGCTTTTGGACAGGGGGTCTTGACGAGCAGTACTTC. Amino acid sequence: CASSFWTGGLDEQYF. J is TRBJ2-7 and V is TRBV7-8; TRBD1 agrees at 10 bases. V gave up 3 bases and J gave up 5 bases; unmatched junction bases: 7. The CDR3 totals 15 residues. Germline assignment: CDR1 SGHVS and CDR2 FQNEAQ.

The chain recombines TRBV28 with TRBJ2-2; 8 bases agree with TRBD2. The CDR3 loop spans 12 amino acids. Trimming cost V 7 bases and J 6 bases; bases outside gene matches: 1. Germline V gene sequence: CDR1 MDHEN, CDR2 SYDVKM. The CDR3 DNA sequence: TGTGCCAGCAAGGGACTAGCCGGGGAGCTGTTTTTT. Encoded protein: CASKGLAGELFF.

The CDR3 region is CASSFTGANTGELFF. CDR3 DNA sequence: TGCGCCAGCAGTTTTACAGGCGCGAACACCGGGGAGCTGTTTTTT. J is TRBJ2-2 and V is TRBV5-1; D is perhaps TRBD1 (5 bases). In germline, CDR1 is SGHRS, CDR2 YFSETQ. The CDR3 has 15 residues. Trimming removed 5 bases at V and 0 bases at J, with 11 bases between.

Here the CDR3 reads CASSELDRERQPQHF. For the CDR3, the DNA is TGTGCCAGCAGTGAGTTAGACAGGGAGCGTCAGCCCCAGCATTTT. The genes are TRBV6-1 and TRBJ1-5, with 7 bases aligning to TRBD1. Germline V CDR1 and CDR2: MNHNS, SASEGT. The CDR3 spans 15 residues. The junction had 8 bases not matched to a gene; V was cut back by 3 bases and J by 6 bases.

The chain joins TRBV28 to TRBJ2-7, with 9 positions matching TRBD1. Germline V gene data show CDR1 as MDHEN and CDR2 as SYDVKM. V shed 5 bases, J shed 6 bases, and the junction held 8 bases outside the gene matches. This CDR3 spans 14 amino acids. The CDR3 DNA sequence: TGTGCCAGCAGTCCCCTGGGACAGGGTGGCGAGCAGTACTTC. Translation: CASSPLGQGGEQYF. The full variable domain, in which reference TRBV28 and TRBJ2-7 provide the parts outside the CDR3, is DVKVTQSSRYLVKRTGEKVFLECVQDMDHENMFWYRQDPGLGLRLIYFSYDVKMKEKGDIPEGYSVSREKKERFSLILESASTNQTSMYLCASSPLGQGGEQYFGPGTRLTVT.

DNA for the CDR3: TGTGCCAGCACAGAAGCCAAAAACATTCAGTACTTC. Translation: CASTEAKNIQYF. The chain joins TRBV28 to TRBJ2-4, with D unresolved. The CDR3 loop spans 12 amino acids. CDR1 MDHEN and CDR2 SYDVKM come from the germline V gene. Trimming removed 7 bases at V and 0 bases at J, with 4 bases between.

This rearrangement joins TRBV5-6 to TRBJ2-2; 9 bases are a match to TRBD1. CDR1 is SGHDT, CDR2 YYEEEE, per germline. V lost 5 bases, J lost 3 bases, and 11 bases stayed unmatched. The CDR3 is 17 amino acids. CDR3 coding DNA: TGTGCCAGCAGTCCCAAACCCGGGGACAGGGACACCGGGGAGCTGTTTTTT. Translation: CASSPKPGDRDTGELFF.